One sample yielded the 10 T cell receptor beta chains listed below, sequenced in a study of T cell repertoires in cytomegalovirus infection. Each CDR3 protein gets one entry after TCRdb re-called the reads with MiXCR. The profile shows some 280,000 distinct CDR3 sequences, approximately 15% of them singletons. The sample was PBMCs. These receptors originate from a human donor in good health (CMV status not recorded). Some clones in this sample may be carry-over from other donors' samples.

This clonotype occurred many times. The chain couples TRBV28 to TRBJ2-2; a possible D gene is TRBD1 (6 bases). This CDR3 comprises 14 residues. Trimming removed 6 bases at V and 4 bases at J, with 12 bases between. Germline-derived CDR1 and CDR2 are MDHEN and SYDVKM. The chain's CDR3 is CASRNRVRTGELFF. The CDR3 DNA follows: TGTGCCAGCAGAAACAGGGTGCGCACCGGGGAGCTGTTTTTT. Together with reference TRBV28 and TRBJ2-2, the CDR3 gives the full variable domain: DVKVTQSSRYLVKRTGEKVFLECVQDMDHENMFWYRQDPGLGLRLIYFSYDVKMKEKGDIPEGYSVSREKKERFSLILESASTNQTSMYLCASRNRVRTGELFFGEGSRLTVL.

This chain's CDR3 is CASSALAGVETQYF. CDR3 DNA: TGTGCCAGCAGCGCCTTAGCGGGAGTGGAGACCCAGTACTTC. The gene calls are TRBV9 and TRBJ2-5; 9 bases align to TRBD2. The CDR3 spans 14 residues. The V segment lost 3 bases and the J segment 5 bases; nucleotides outside the gene matches: 5. Per the germline V gene, CDR1 is SGDLS and CDR2 is YYNGEE.

In this sample, this clonotype turned up a few times. Because the CDR3 is missing its conserved closing phenylalanine or tryptophan, this is likely a read error. The chain has TRBV7-2 and TRBJ1-2; D remains unclear. The CDR3 spans 13 residues. CDR1 SGHTA and CDR2 FQGNSA come from the germline V gene. V was clipped by 2 bases and J by 6 bases, with 10 bases between them. The CDR3 nucleotides are TGTGCCAGCAGCTTACAGTCAGGCGATGGCTACACCATC. This encodes CASSLQSGDGYTI.

This chain links TRBV19 with TRBJ1-1; D is perhaps TRBD1 (5 bases). V gave up 4 bases and J gave up 2 bases, with 14 bases separating them. CDR3 size: 15 residues. Looked up from germline, CDR1 is LNHDA and CDR2 is SQIVND (reference sequence). Here the CDR3 DNA reads TGTGCCAGTAGTAGGGGCCCATCTCCAAACACTGAAGCTTTCTTT. Translating it yields CASSRGPSPNTEAFF.

This rearrangement joins TRBV29-1 to TRBJ1-2; 10 bases map to TRBD1. V dropped 7 bases and J dropped 0; count of bases not matched to a gene: 8. The CDR3 covers 15 residues. CDR1 is SQVTM and CDR2 is ANQGSEA in the germline V gene. The CDR3 nucleotides are TGCAGCGCTGAGGGCGGGACAGGGGCTAACTATGGCTACACCTTC. Translation: CSAEGGTGANYGYTF. The full variable domain, completed using reference TRBV29-1 and TRBJ1-2, is SAVISQKPSRDICQRGTSLTIQCQVDSQVTMMFWYRQQPGQSLTLIATANQGSEATYESGFVIDKFPISRPNLTFSTLTVSNMSPEDSSIYLCSAEGGTGANYGYTFGSGTRLTVV.

This clonotype has at least ten counts. The chain carries TRBV6-5 and TRBJ1-1, with 9 bases that match TRBD1. The CDR3 loop spans 16 amino acids. The germline V gene has CDR1 MNHEY and CDR2 SVGAGI. V was clipped by 5 bases and J by 1 base; unmatched bases: 8. This CDR3 is CASSPKHRGQNTEAFF. DNA of the CDR3: TGTGCCAGCAGTCCTAAGCACAGGGGGCAGAACACTGAAGCTTTCTTT.

J is TRBJ2-1 and V is TRBV14, with TRBD1 as a possible D gene (5 bases). CDR1 and CDR2 from the germline V gene are SGHDN and FVKESK. CDR3 size: 14 residues. V was cut by 4 bases and J by 6 bases, with 13 bases left in between. CDR3 coding DNA: TGTGCCAGCAGCCCGGCTAAGGGGTTCAATGAGCAGTTCTTC. Residues: CASSPAKGFNEQFF.

This clonotype was seen ten or more times. The chain combines TRBV11-3 with TRBJ2-1; tentatively, D is TRBD2 (5 bases). Between the trimmed V and J ends, which lost 1 base and 2 bases, there was a span of 12 bases. The V gene's germline CDR1 is SGHNT and CDR2 YENEEA. The CDR3 sequence is 16 residues long. The CDR3 nucleotides are TGTGCCAGCAGCTTAGCATTGGGCGGGCCCTACAATGAGCAGTTCTTC. Amino acid sequence: CASSLALGGPYNEQFF.

This clonotype was picked up many times. The chain carries TRBV5-1 and TRBJ2-7; 9 bases match TRBD2. This CDR3 region has 15 residues. V was pared by 2 bases and J by 2 bases, with 5 bases of the junction left unmatched. Germline V lookup: CDR1 SGHRS, CDR2 YFSETQ. The CDR3 protein is CASSFGTSWAYEQYF. The CDR3 bases are TGCGCCAGCAGCTTCGGGACTAGCTGGGCCTACGAGCAGTACTTC.

The rearrangement links TRBV6-5 to TRBJ1-5, with TRBD1 identical over 7 bases. The CDR3 totals 14 residues. J was trimmed by 6 bases and V by 5 bases; bases with no gene match: 7. Per germline, CDR1 MNHEY and CDR2 SVGAGI. CDR3 residues: CASSKGGPGQPQHF. CDR3 DNA sequence: TGTGCCAGCAGTAAAGGGGGCCCGGGTCAGCCCCAGCATTTT.